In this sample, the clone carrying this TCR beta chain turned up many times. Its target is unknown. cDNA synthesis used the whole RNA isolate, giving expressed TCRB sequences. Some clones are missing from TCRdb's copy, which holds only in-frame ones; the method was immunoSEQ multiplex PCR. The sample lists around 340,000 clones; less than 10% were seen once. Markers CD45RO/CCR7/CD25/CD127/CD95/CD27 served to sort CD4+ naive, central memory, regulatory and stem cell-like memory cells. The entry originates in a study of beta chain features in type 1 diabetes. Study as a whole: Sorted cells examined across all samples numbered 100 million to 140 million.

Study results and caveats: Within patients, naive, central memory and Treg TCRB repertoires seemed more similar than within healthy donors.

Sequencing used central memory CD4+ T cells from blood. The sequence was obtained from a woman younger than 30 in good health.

DNA of the CDR3: TGTGCCAGCAGTCCCAGCGGGACCTCCTACAATGAGCAGTTCTTC. Amino acids: CASSPSGTSYNEQFF. The gene calls are TRBV14 and TRBJ2-1, with 7 bases lining up with TRBD2. Germline assignment: CDR1 SGHDN and CDR2 FVKESK. The CDR3 is 15 residues long. Unmatched junction bases numbered 5, after V lost 6 bases and J lost 0 bases.